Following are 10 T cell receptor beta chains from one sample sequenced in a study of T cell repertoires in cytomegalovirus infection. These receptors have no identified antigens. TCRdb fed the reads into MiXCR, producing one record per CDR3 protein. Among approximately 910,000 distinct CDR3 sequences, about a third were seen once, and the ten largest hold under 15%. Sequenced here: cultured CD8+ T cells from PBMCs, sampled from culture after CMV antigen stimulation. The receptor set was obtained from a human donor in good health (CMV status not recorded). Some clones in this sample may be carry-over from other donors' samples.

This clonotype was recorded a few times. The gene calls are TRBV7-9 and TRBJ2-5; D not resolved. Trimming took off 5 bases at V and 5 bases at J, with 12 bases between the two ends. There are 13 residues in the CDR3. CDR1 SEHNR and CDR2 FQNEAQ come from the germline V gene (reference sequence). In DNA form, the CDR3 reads TGTGCCAGCAGCCCCCGGCTCCCGGAGACCCAGTACTTC. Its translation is CASSPRLPETQYF.

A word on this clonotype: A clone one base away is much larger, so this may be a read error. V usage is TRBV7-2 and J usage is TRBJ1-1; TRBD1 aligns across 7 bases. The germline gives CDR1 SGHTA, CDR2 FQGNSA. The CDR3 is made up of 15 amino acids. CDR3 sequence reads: CPSSLDFAGGPEAFF. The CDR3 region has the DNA TGTCCCAGCAGCTTAGACTTTGCAGGGGGTCCTGAAGCTTTCTTT.

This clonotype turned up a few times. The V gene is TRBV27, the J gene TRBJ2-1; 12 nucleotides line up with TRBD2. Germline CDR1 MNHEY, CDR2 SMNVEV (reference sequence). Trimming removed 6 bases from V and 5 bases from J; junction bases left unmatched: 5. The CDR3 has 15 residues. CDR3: CASRMTSGGNNEQFF. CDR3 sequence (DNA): TGTGCCAGCAGGATGACTAGCGGGGGAAACAATGAGCAGTTCTTC.

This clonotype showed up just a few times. CDR3 nucleotides: TGTGCCAGCAGTTACTCATCCGTTTTGGAGGAGCAGTTCTTC. It translates to CASSYSSVLEEQFF. V and J are TRBV6-6 and TRBJ2-1; D ambiguous. V dropped 0 bases and J dropped 10 bases, with 13 bases sitting between them. Germline V CDR1 and CDR2: MNHNY, SVGAGI (reference sequence). The CDR3 is 14 residues long.

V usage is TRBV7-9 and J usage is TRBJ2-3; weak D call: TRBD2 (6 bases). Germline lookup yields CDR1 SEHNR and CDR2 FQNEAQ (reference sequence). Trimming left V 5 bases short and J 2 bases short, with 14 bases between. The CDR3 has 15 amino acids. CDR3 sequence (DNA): TGTGCCAGCAGCCCCCGGGGGACCCTCACAGATACGCAGTATTTT. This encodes CASSPRGTLTDTQYF.

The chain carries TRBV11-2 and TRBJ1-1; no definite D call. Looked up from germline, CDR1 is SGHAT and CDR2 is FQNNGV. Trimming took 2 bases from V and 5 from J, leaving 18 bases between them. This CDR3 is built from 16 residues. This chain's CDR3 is CASSLNPPQVWTEAFF. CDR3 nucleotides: TGTGCCAGCAGCTTAAACCCCCCGCAGGTTTGGACTGAAGCTTTCTTT.

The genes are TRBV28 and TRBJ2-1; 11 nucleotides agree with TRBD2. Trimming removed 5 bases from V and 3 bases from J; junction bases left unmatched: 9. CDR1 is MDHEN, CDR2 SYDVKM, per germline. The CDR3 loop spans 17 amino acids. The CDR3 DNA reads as TGTGCCAGCAGTCCCGCGAATAGCGGGGGGGTCTACAATGAGCAGTTCTTC. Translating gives CASSPANSGGVYNEQFF. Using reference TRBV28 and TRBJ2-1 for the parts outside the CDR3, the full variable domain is DVKVTQSSRYLVKRTGEKVFLECVQDMDHENMFWYRQDPGLGLRLIYFSYDVKMKEKGDIPEGYSVSREKKERFSLILESASTNQTSMYLCASSPANSGGVYNEQFFGPGTRLTVL.

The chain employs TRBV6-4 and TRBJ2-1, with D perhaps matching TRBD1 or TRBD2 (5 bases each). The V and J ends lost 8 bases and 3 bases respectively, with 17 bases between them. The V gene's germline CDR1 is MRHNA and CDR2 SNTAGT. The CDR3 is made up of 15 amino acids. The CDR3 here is CASGVAFGGYNEQFF. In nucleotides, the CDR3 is TGTGCCAGCGGTGTGGCGTTTGGGGGCTACAATGAGCAGTTCTTC.

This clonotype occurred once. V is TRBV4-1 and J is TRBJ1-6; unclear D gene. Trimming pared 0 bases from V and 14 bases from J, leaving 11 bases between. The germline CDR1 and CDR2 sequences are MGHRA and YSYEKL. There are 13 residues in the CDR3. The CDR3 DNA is TGCGCCAGCAGCCAAGAAACGGGTTGGTCCCTCCACTTT. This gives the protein CASSQETGWSLHF.

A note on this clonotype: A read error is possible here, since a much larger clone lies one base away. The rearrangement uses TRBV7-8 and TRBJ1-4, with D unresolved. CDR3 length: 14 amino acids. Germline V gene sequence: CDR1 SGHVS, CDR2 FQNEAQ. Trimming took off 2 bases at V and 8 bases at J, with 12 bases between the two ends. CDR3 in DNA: TGTGCCAGCAGCTTAAAACCCGACTCGGAAAAACTGTTTTTT. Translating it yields CASSLKPDSEKLFF.